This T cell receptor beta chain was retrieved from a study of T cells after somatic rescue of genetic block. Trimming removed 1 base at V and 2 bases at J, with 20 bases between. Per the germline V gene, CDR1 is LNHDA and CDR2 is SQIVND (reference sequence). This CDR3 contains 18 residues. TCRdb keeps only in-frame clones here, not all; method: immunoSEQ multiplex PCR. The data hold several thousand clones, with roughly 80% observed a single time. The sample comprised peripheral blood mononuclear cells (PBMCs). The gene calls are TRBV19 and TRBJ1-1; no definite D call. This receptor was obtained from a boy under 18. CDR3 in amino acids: CASSIVLSGWGDNTEAFF. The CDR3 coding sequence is TGTGCCAGTAGTATAGTTCTCTCGGGGTGGGGAGACAACACTGAAGCTTTCTTT.